This passage covers 12 T cell receptor beta chains from one sample sequenced in a study of CD8+ T cells in alopecia areata. The sequencing template was cDNA reverse transcribed from extracted RNA. Method: immunoSEQ multiplex PCR; TCRdb's copy keeps in-frame clones and lacks some. The sample yields 150,000 to 190,000 clones, about 53% seen once. Source: CD8+ T cells sorted from blood, taken at week 0. Source of these receptors: a human donor with alopecia areata.

The rearrangement links TRBV30 to TRBJ1-1; D unclear. This CDR3 contains 13 residues. V lost 3 bases and J lost 0, with 8 bases in between. The germline CDR1 and CDR2 sequences are GTSNPN and SVGIG (reference sequence). This CDR3 is CAWRTSMNTEAFF. CDR3 in DNA: TGTGCCTGGAGAACTTCAATGAACACTGAAGCTTTCTTT.

The chain uses TRBV4-3 and TRBJ1-2, with 7 nucleotides matching TRBD1. The germline gives CDR1 LGHNA, CDR2 YSLEER. J lost 3 bases, V lost 1 base, and 5 bases had no gene match. CDR3 length equals 15 residues. The CDR3 nucleotides are TGCGCCAGCAGCCAAGTTACAGGGGCAGACTATGGCTACACCTTC. This sequence encodes CASSQVTGADYGYTF.

The gene calls are TRBV9 and TRBJ1-6; D is undetermined. Germline V gene data show CDR1 as SGDLS and CDR2 as YYNGEE. Trimming took off 4 bases at V and 8 bases at J, with 7 bases between the two ends. The CDR3 loop spans 12 amino acids. The CDR3 loop reads CASSRGDSPLHF. In DNA, the CDR3 is TGTGCCAGCAGCCGCGGGGATTCACCCCTCCACTTT.

This clone was picked up one time. The chain recombines TRBV30 with TRBJ1-6, with unresolved D. The germline V gene has CDR1 GTSNPN and CDR2 SVGIG (reference sequence). The V gene lost 2 bases and the J gene lost 0 bases, with 8 bases spanning the gap. This CDR3 spans 15 amino acids. The CDR3 coding sequence is TGTGCCTGGAGTCGCCGAAGCTCCTATAATTCACCCCTCCACTTT. Translated: CAWSRRSSYNSPLHF.

This clone was counted between two and nine times. The chain is built from TRBV30 and TRBJ2-1; 10 positions agree with TRBD2. CDR3 size: 15 residues. Looked up from germline, CDR1 is GTSNPN and CDR2 is SVGIG (reference sequence). J was trimmed by 3 bases and V by 1 base; bases with no gene match: 3. Here the CDR3 DNA reads TGTGCCTGGAGTGCTAGCGGGGGAAACTACAATGAGCAGTTCTTC. Translating gives CAWSASGGNYNEQFF. The full variable domain, completed using reference TRBV30 and TRBJ2-1, is SQTIHQWPATLVQPVGSPLSLECTVEGTSNPNLYWYRQAAGRGLQLLFYSVGIGQISSEVPQNLSASRPQDRQFILSSKKLLLSDSGFYLCAWSASGGNYNEQFFGPGTRLTVL.

V usage is TRBV19 and J usage is TRBJ1-2; D possibly corresponds to TRBD1 (5 bases). The germline gives CDR1 LNHDA, CDR2 SQIVND (reference sequence). Trimming shortened V by 5 bases and J by 6 bases, and 10 bases separated the two germline ends. The CDR3 consists of 12 residues. The CDR3 DNA reads TGTGCCAGTAGTTCAGGGATAGATGGCTACACCTTC. This gives the protein CASSSGIDGYTF.

This sequence joins TRBV27 and TRBJ2-7; tentatively, D is TRBD1 (5 bases). This CDR3 has 14 residues. Between the trimmed V and J ends, which lost 5 bases and 5 bases, there was a span of 16 bases. CDR1 and CDR2 from the germline V gene are MNHEY and SMNVEV (reference sequence). CDR3 residues: CASSGRQPGNEQYF. CDR3 DNA: TGTGCCAGCAGTGGGCGCCAACCAGGGAACGAGCAGTACTTC.

CDR3 residues: CASSLSGQVYNEQFF. The CDR3 DNA follows: TGTGCCAGCAGTTTGTCGGGACAGGTCTACAATGAGCAGTTCTTC. The chain is built from TRBV27 and TRBJ2-1; TRBD1 agrees at 8 bases. With V trimmed by 3 bases and J by 3 bases, 4 bases remained unmatched. The CDR3 consists of 15 residues. Germline CDR1 and CDR2: MNHEY and SMNVEV (reference sequence).

The chain combines TRBV5-8 with TRBJ2-3; 7 bases match TRBD2. There are 16 residues in the CDR3. Germline V gives CDR1 SGHTS, CDR2 YDEGEE. The V segment lost 4 bases and the J segment 4 bases; nucleotides outside the gene matches: 12. This CDR3 reads CASSRQTAGVPDTQYF. The CDR3 nucleotides are TGTGCCAGCAGCCGACAAACGGCGGGGGTCCCAGATACGCAGTATTTT.

The J gene is TRBJ2-2, the V gene TRBV9, with D perhaps matching TRBD1 (5 bases). The CDR3 runs to 15 residues. V lost 0 bases and J 5 bases, leaving 11 bases between the germline ends. Germline loops: CDR1 SGDLS, CDR2 YYNGEE. CDR3 DNA: TGTGCCAGCAGCGTAGGTGCTAAGGGGACCGGGGAGCTGTTTTTT. It codes for CASSVGAKGTGELFF.

The rearrangement uses TRBV4-3 and TRBJ2-1, with TRBD1 as a possible D gene (6 bases). Germline V gene sequence: CDR1 LGHNA, CDR2 YSLEER. The CDR3 covers 14 residues. With 0 bases removed from V and 8 bases from J, the gap between germline ends came to 11 bases. Here the CDR3 reads CASSQDPRGDEQFF. In DNA, the CDR3 is TGCGCCAGCAGCCAAGATCCCAGGGGAGATGAGCAGTTCTTC.

The genes are TRBV30 and TRBJ1-2; TRBD1 matches at 8 bases. Germline V gives CDR1 GTSNPN, CDR2 SVGIG (reference sequence). CDR3 length: 14 residues. V trimming: 3 bases; J trimming: 3 bases; junction bases outside the gene matches: 6. CDR3 sequence reads: CAWSAGGAHYGYTF. The CDR3 DNA reads as TGTGCCTGGAGCGCAGGGGGCGCCCACTATGGCTACACCTTC.